This T cell receptor beta chain was retrieved from a study of identical twins. The study's findings and limits: Because invariant MAIT and iNKT cells could be present, zero-insertion analyses could be partly confounded. It was cross-sectional statistical analysis, not following the same donors, that the conclusions relied on. Excess low generation probability was seen in twin-shared out-of-frame alpha sequences.

A universal primer site came from template switching; cDNA carried unique molecular identifiers. TCRdb re-analysed the 5' RACE reads in MiXCR, keeping a single row per CDR3 protein. The sample gives around 650,000 distinct CDR3 sequences, under 8.5% of which show up once; approximately 1.5% is in the top ten. This clonotype was counted ten times or more. What it binds is not known. These sequences were also reported in another study, on yellow fever vaccine responses in identical twins.

The material sequenced was PBMCs. This clonotype was sampled from a woman between 18 and 29 years old in good health.

As DNA, the CDR3 is TGCGCCAGCACCCTCAAGAGCGGGAAAGATACCTCTGGGGCCAACGTCCTGACTTTC. As protein: CASTLKSGKDTSGANVLTF. V and J are TRBV5-1 and TRBJ2-6; TRBD2 aligns across 7 bases. Germline V gene sequence: CDR1 SGHRS, CDR2 YFSETQ. The CDR3 sequence is 19 residues long. Losses at the gene ends were 6 bases for V and 0 bases for J; bases not matched to a gene: 15.